This TCR beta chain is from a study of Graves' ophthalmopathy and Graves' hyperthyroidism. Study-wide results and caveats: The authors also found most expanded thyroid clonotypes above 0.001 frequency in blood.

Trimming removed 4 bases at V and 4 bases at J, with 8 bases between. Germline-derived CDR1 and CDR2 are MNHNS and SASEGT. The CDR3 consists of 13 residues. A word on this clonotype: Its matching antigen is unknown.

Amplification targeted the TCR beta CDR3 regions, with RNA transcripts as the source material. First-round RT-PCR employed HTBI primers, with a second-round multiplex PCR after it. TCRdb recomputed calls from the multiplex PCR reads with MiXCR, one row per CDR3 protein. The sample consists of 200,000 to 300,000 distinct CDR3 sequences, about 47% of them appearing once. CAS ≥3, NOSPECS ≥4, moderate-to-severe activity and duration under 3 months marked donors with ophthalmopathy. Certain patients, namely those with other autoimmune diseases, uncontrolled infections, pregnancy or lactation, were excluded.

The chain is built from TRBV6-1 and TRBJ1-5, with no clear D. Specimen: peripheral blood. This receptor was taken from an adult man with Graves' ophthalmopathy. CDR3 sequence: CASSVDPNQPQHF. CDR3 bases: TGTGCCAGCAGTGTGGATCCTAATCAGCCCCAGCATTTT.